This TCR beta chain was identified in a study of T cell changes during pregnancy in multiple sclerosis. Sequencing was performed with immunoSEQ multiplex PCR; in TCRdb, only in-frame clones are kept and a portion is missing. The sample has about 70,000 clones; roughly 94% are singletons. The CDR3 is 15 amino acids. The V and J ends lost 4 bases and 15 bases, in that order; junction bases with no gene match: 11. CDR1 is MDHEN and CDR2 is SYDVKM in the germline V gene. This clone was observed a single time. This sample comprised peripheral blood, obtained in the third trimester of pregnancy. The rearrangement links TRBV28 to TRBJ2-1, with TRBD2 matching over 14 bases. This TCR was sampled from a female donor with multiple sclerosis, enrolled in a pregnancy study. CDR3 region: CASSSRLAGGYFLFF. The DNA for the CDR3 is TGTGCCAGCAGTTCGAGACTAGCGGGGGGGTATTTCTTGTTCTTC.